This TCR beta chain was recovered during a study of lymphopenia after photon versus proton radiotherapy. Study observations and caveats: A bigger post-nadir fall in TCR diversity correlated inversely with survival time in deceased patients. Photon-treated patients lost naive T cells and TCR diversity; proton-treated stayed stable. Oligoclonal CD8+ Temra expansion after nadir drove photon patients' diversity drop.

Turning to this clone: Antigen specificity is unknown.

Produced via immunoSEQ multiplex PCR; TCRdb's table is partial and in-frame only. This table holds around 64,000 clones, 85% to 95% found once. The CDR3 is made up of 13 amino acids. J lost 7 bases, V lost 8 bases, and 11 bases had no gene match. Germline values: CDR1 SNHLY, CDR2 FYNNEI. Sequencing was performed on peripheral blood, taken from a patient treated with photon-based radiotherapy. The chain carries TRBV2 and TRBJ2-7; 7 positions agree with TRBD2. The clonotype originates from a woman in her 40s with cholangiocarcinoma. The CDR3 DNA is TGTGCCAGCCGCGAGCGGGACCTTGGAGAGCAGTACTTC. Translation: CASRERDLGEQYF.